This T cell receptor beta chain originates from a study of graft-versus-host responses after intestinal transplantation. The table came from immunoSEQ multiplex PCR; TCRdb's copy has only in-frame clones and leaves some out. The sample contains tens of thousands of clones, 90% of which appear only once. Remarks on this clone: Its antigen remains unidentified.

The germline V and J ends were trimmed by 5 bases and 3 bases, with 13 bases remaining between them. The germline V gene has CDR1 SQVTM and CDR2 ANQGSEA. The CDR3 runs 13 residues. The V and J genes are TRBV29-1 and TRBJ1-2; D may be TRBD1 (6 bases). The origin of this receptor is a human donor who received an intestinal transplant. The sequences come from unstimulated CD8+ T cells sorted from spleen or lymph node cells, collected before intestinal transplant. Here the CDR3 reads CSVWGGPDYGYTF. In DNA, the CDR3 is TGCAGCGTTTGGGGGGGGCCGGACTATGGCTACACCTTC.